What follows are 8 T cell receptor beta chains derived from one specimen sequenced in a study of T cells after yellow fever vaccination. From the 5' RACE reads, TCRdb called clonotypes with MiXCR, one entry per CDR3 protein. The sample yields about 240,000 distinct CDR3 sequences, about 7% seen once. Sequencing was performed on CD4+ T cells sorted from PBMCs, taken 15 days after the yellow fever booster vaccination. These receptor sequences come from a young man who received the YFV17D yellow fever vaccine.

Only a few counts were recorded for this clonotype. The chain carries TRBV5-1 and TRBJ2-1; 8 bases agree with TRBD2. The CDR3 extends over 15 amino acids. The germline V gene encodes CDR1 SGHRS and CDR2 YFSETQ. Trimming cost V 1 base and J 8 bases; bases outside gene matches: 8. The CDR3: CASSLTGGDMDEQFF. For the CDR3, the DNA is TGCGCCAGCAGCTTGACGGGAGGGGATATGGATGAGCAGTTCTTC.

A note on this clonotype: The junction departs from the called germline gene at one end, perhaps through a read error. V is TRBV7-3 and J is TRBJ1-1; no clear D gene. Germline assignment: CDR1 SGHTA and CDR2 FQGTGA. The CDR3 covers 14 residues. The CDR3 protein is CASGLGPRDTEAFF. DNA of the CDR3: TGTGCCAGCGGCTTAGGACCCCGGGACACTGAAGCTTTCTTT. The full variable domain, completed using reference TRBV7-3 and TRBJ1-1, is GAGVSQTPSNKVTEKGKYVELRCDPISGHTALYWYRQSLGQGPEFLIYFQGTGAADDSGLPNDRFFAVRPEGSVSTLKIQRTERGDSAVYLCASGLGPRDTEAFFGQGTRLTVV.

V is TRBV10-2 and J is TRBJ2-7; 9 nucleotides align to TRBD1. The CDR3 spans 15 residues. The J segment lost 2 bases and the V segment lost 2 bases, leaving 4 bases of the junction unmatched. The germline V gene has CDR1 WSHSY and CDR2 SAAADI. The CDR3 DNA reads as TGCGCCAGCAGTGAGAGGGGACAGGGTGCCTACGAGCAGTACTTC. Translating it yields CASSERGQGAYEQYF.

This clonotype was detected only a few times. V usage is TRBV10-3 and J usage is TRBJ2-3; 10 bases line up with TRBD1. Looked up from germline, CDR1 is ENHRY and CDR2 is SYGVKD. The V gene end was trimmed by 4 bases and the J gene end by 4 bases; junction bases not matched to a gene: 2. The CDR3 is 14 amino acids. CDR3 nucleotides: TGTGCCATCAGTGGACAGGGGGCATCAGATACGCAGTATTTT. As protein: CAISGQGASDTQYF.

This clonotype was picked up a small number of times. The chain couples TRBV30 to TRBJ2-7; 8 bases map to TRBD1. V dropped 3 bases and J dropped 0; count of bases not matched to a gene: 7. The length of the CDR3 is 15 residues. CDR1 is GTSNPN, CDR2 SVGIG, per germline (reference sequence). CDR3 nucleotides: TGTGCCTGGAGCCCTTCAGGGGGCGGCTCCTACGAGCAGTACTTC. It yields the protein CAWSPSGGGSYEQYF.

This clonotype was seen only a few times. The chain has TRBV7-8 and TRBJ2-4, with D perhaps TRBD2 (7 bases). Germline V gene lookup returns CDR1 SGHVS and CDR2 FQNEAQ. V was clipped by 5 bases and J by 8 bases, with 16 bases between them. This CDR3 has 14 residues. Written as DNA, the CDR3 is TGTGCCAGCAGCAAAGGGGGGGGCAGGGACATTCAGTACTTC. Amino acid sequence: CASSKGGGRDIQYF.

At least ten counts were recorded for this clonotype. The chain joins TRBV20-1 to TRBJ2-7; TRBD2 agrees at 13 bases. V gave up 5 bases and J gave up 7 bases; unmatched junction bases: 14. Germline V gives CDR1 DFQATT, CDR2 SNEGSKA (reference sequence). The CDR3 sequence is 16 residues long. The CDR3 region has the DNA TGCAGTGCTCCCGGGACTAGCGGGGTCCAATGGGGGGAGCAGTACTTC. It translates to CSAPGTSGVQWGEQYF.

This clonotype was counted only a few times. The J gene is TRBJ2-3, the V gene TRBV10-3; D uncertain. The germline V and J ends were trimmed by 6 bases and 0 bases, with 7 bases remaining between them. CDR1 and CDR2 (germline): ENHRY, SYGVKD. The CDR3 runs to 13 residues. CDR3 coding DNA: TGTGCCATCAGCCCAACTAGCACAGATACGCAGTATTTT. This encodes CAISPTSTDTQYF.